This TCR beta chain was identified during a study of liver allograft versus peripheral blood T cells. On the study more broadly: A comparison was made between T cell receptor repertoires in transplanted livers and those in recipients' peripheral blood. The study, taken as a whole, reports: Reportedly, liver allograft T cell receptor repertoires differed from peripheral blood ones.

V shed 0 bases and J shed 2 bases, with 14 bases lying between them. This CDR3 has 15 residues. Germline lookup yields CDR1 DFQATT and CDR2 SNEGSKA (reference sequence). In its sample, this clonotype was seen a few times. Its antigen is undetermined. MiXCR, run by TCRdb on the reads, gives a single entry per CDR3 protein. The profile covers thousands of distinct CDR3 sequences, with 15% appearing a single time and just under 3% taken by the ten largest. The rearrangement links TRBV20-1 to TRBJ2-7; the D is unclear. The receptor was derived from a human patient who had a liver transplant. Some T cells may have originated in the graft donor. CDR3 coding DNA: TGCAGTGCTAGAGATCCCAACAGCCTTACCTACGAGCAGTACTTC. Translation gives CSARDPNSLTYEQYF.